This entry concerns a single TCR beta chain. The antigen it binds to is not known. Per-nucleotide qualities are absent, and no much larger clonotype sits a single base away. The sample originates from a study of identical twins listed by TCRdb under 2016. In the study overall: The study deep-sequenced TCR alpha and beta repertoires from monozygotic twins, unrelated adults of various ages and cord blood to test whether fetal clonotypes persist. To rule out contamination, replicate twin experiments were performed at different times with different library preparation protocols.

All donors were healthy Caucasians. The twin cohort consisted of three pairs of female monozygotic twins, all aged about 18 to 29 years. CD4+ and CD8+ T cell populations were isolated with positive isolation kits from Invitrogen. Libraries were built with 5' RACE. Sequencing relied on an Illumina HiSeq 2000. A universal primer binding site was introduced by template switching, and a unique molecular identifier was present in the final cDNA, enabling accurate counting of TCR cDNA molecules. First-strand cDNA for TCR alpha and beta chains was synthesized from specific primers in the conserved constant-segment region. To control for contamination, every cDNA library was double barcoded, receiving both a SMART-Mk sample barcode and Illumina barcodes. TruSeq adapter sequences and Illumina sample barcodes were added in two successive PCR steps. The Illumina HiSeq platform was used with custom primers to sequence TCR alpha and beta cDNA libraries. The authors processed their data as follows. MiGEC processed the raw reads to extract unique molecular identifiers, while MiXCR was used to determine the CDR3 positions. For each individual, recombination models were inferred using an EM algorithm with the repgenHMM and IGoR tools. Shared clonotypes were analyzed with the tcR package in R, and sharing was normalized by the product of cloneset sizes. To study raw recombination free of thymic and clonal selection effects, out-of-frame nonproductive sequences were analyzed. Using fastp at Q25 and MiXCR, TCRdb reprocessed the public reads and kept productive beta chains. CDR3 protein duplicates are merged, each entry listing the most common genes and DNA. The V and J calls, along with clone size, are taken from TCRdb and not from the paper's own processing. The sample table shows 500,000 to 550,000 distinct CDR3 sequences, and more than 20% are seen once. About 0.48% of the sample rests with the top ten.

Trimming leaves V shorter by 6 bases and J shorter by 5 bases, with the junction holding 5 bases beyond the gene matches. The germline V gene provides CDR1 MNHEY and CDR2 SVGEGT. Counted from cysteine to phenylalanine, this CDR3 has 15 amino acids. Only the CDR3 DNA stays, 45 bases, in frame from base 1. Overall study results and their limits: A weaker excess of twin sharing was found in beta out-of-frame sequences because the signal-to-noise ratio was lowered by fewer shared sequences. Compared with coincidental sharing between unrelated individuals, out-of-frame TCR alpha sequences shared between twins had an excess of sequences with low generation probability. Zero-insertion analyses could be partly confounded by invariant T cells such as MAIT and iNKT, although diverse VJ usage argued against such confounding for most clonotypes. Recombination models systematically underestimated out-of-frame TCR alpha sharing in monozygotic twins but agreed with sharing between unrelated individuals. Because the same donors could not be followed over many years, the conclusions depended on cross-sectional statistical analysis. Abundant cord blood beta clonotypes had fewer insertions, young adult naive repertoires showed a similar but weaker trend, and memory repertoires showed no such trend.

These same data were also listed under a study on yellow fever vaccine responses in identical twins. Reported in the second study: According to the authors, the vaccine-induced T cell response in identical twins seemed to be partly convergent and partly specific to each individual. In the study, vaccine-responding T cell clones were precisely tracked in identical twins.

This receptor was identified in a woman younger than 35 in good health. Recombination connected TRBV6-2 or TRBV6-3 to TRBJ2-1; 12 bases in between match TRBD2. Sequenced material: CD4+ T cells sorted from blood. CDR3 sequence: CASRLLAGGNNEQFF. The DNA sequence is TGTGCCAGCAGGCTACTAGCGGGAGGTAACAATGAGCAGTTCTTC.